The 2 T cell receptor beta chains in this list originate from one sample, sequenced in a study of cytomegalovirus exposure and HLA in healthy donors. Amplification used 60 Vbeta primers and 13 Jbeta primers. Clones were read by immunoSEQ multiplex PCR, and TCRdb kept only the in-frame ones, dropping some. Among about 170,000 clones, roughly 80% were seen once, and the ten largest hold around 3.1%. The sequencing sample was made of PBMCs. All receptors derive from a female donor in good health and CMV-seronegative.

This chain connects TRBV25-1 to TRBJ2-3, with 7 bases aligning to TRBD2. The CDR3 spans 15 residues. Looked up from germline, CDR1 is MGHDK and CDR2 is SYGVNS. The ends lost 4 bases at V and 5 bases at J; junction bases unmatched: 9. The CDR3 coding sequence is TGTGCCAGCAGTGCCCGGACGGGAGGTCTAGATACGCAGTATTTT. Residues: CASSARTGGLDTQYF.

This rearrangement joins TRBV14 to TRBJ2-7; TRBD2 matches at 11 bases. The CDR3 extends over 13 amino acids. V shed 6 bases and J 6 bases; nucleotides not matched to a gene: 4. Per the germline V gene, CDR1 is SGHDN and CDR2 is FVKESK. CDR3: CASRGTSGSEQYF. The CDR3 nucleotides are TGTGCCAGCAGGGGGACTAGCGGAAGCGAGCAGTACTTC.